This T cell receptor beta chain is drawn from a study of TIL therapy for anti-PD-1-resistant metastatic lung cancer. Study-wide findings and caveats: The cohort had more treatment-naive, never-smoker and oncogene-addicted patients than typical.

This was the immunoSEQ v3 assay. Assay: immunoSEQ multiplex PCR; the TCRdb copy retains only in-frame clones and omits some. The sample includes 52,000 or so clones, over 75% of them seen just once. With respect to this clone: Its antigen is not identified.

Stated time point: pre-treatment sample, taken before nivolumab and TIL therapy. The clonotype was recovered from a person between 30 and 79 years old with non-small cell lung cancer. Here the sequenced sample was blood, taken at baseline.

DNA for the CDR3: TGTGCCAGCATCCTGCGACAGGGGGGGGAGCAGTACTTC. As protein: CASILRQGGEQYF. The rearrangement uses TRBV28 and TRBJ2-7; 9 nucleotides line up with TRBD1. Germline CDR1 and CDR2: MDHEN and SYDVKM. CDR3 length equals 13 residues. The trim removed 7 bases at V and 7 bases at J, leaving 8 bases unmatched.